The sequence of this T cell receptor (beta chain) was determined in a study of Ad26.COV2.S vaccination and SARS-CoV-2 variants. As for treatment: some 19 received Ad26.COV2.S at low or high dose, single or two shots; about 5 received placebo; per-sample allocation not given. Day 63 after the first injection of vaccine or placebo was the sampling time. Produced via immunoSEQ multiplex PCR; TCRdb's table is partial and in-frame only. Altogether 350,000 to 500,000 clones are present, 85% to 90% being singletons, with the ten largest covering over 2%. The CDR3 contains 16 residues. The germline V and J ends were trimmed by 3 bases and 0 bases, with 12 bases remaining between them. The germline V gene encodes CDR1 MGHRA and CDR2 YSYEKL.

Sequenced here: peripheral blood, sampled in a trial of Ad26.COV2.S vaccine versus placebo. This sequence originates from a person aged 18 to 65 who received the Ad26.COV2.S COVID-19 vaccine or a placebo. The chain has TRBV4-1 and TRBJ1-5, with no clear D. CDR3 amino acids: CASSHRIDVSNQPQHF. CDR3 nucleotides: TGCGCCAGCAGCCACCGGATTGACGTTAGCAATCAGCCCCAGCATTTT.